Presented here are 27 T cell receptor beta chains from one specimen sequenced in a study of T cells in localized non-small cell lung cancer. TCRdb's copy holds only in-frame clones and misses some; the assay was immunoSEQ multiplex PCR. The data contain approximately 41,000 clones, 86% of them singletons. This sample comprised peripheral blood, obtained before any cancer treatment. The origin of the receptors is a woman aged 18-55 years with stage III lung adenocarcinoma.

This rearrangement joins TRBV7-8 to TRBJ2-5, with TRBD2 matching 7 bases. Germline CDR1 reads SGHVS; CDR2 reads FQNEAQ. With V trimmed by 3 bases and J by 4 bases, 5 bases remained unmatched. This CDR3 has 14 residues. CDR3 sequence (DNA): TGTGCCAGCAGCTTCCCGGGACTAAGAGAGACCCAGTACTTC. Translating gives CASSFPGLRETQYF.

This chain connects TRBV5-1 to TRBJ2-3; 7 nucleotides agree with TRBD2. With V trimmed by 0 bases and J by 4 bases, 11 bases remained unmatched. The germline CDR1 and CDR2 sequences are SGHRS and YFSETQ. The CDR3 runs 17 residues. The CDR3, as DNA: TGCGCCAGCAGCTTGGTATCAGGCGGGGGAGGCGCAGATACGCAGTATTTT. Amino acids: CASSLVSGGGGADTQYF.

This sequence joins TRBV15 and TRBJ2-5, with 8 bases matching TRBD1. V lost 5 bases, J lost 5 bases, and 10 bases stayed unmatched. This CDR3 is 15 amino acids long. Germline V lookup: CDR1 LNHNV, CDR2 YYDKDF (reference sequence). The CDR3 here is CATSRDRQQGETQYF. The CDR3 DNA reads TGTGCCACCAGCCGGGACAGGCAACAGGGGGAGACCCAGTACTTC.

The chain recombines TRBV14 with TRBJ1-1; D ambiguous. The V gene lost 0 bases and the J gene lost 9 bases, with 11 bases spanning the gap. Germline CDR1 reads SGHDN; CDR2 reads FVKESK. This CDR3 is built from 13 residues. The CDR3, as DNA: TGTGCCAGCAGCCAAGATCGCGACAAAAAAGCTTTCTTT. Protein product: CASSQDRDKKAFF.

The chain combines TRBV6-1 with TRBJ1-1, with D perhaps matching TRBD1 (5 bases). V was trimmed by 0 bases and J by 4 bases, leaving 18 bases between them. Germline V lookup: CDR1 MNHNS, CDR2 SASEGT. The CDR3 spans 17 residues. The CDR3 region is CASSEAPWGIDGTEAFF. In DNA form, the CDR3 reads TGTGCCAGCAGTGAAGCTCCTTGGGGGATTGATGGCACTGAAGCTTTCTTT.

The gene calls are TRBV4-1 and TRBJ1-1; D is unclear. Trimming took 1 base from V and 1 from J, leaving 10 bases between them. The V gene's germline CDR1 is MGHRA and CDR2 YSYEKL. This CDR3 contains 15 residues. The DNA for the CDR3 is TGCGCCAGCAGCCAAGTTAGGACTAAGAACACTGAAGCTTTCTTT. This encodes CASSQVRTKNTEAFF.

This clone was recorded only once. The chain combines TRBV5-1 with TRBJ2-2; no reliable D call. Germline CDR1 and CDR2: SGHRS and YFSETQ. This CDR3 spans 16 amino acids. V gave up 0 bases and J gave up 0 bases, with 9 bases separating them. CDR3 nucleotide sequence: TGCGCCAGCAGCTTGGGGGTAGCAACGAACACCGGGGAGCTGTTTTTT. Amino acid sequence: CASSLGVATNTGELFF. Full variable domain (remainder filled in from reference TRBV5-1 and TRBJ2-2): KAGVTQTPRYLIKTRGQQVTLSCSPISGHRSVSWYQQTPGQGLQFLFEYFSETQRNKGNFPGRFSGRQFSNSRSEMNVSTLELGDSALYLCASSLGVATNTGELFFGEGSRLTVL.

This chain links TRBV19 with TRBJ2-6; D is uncertain. Trimming pared 4 bases from V and 0 bases from J, leaving 10 bases between. The CDR3 contains 16 residues. Germline CDR1 is LNHDA and CDR2 is SQIVND (reference sequence). CDR3 nucleotide sequence: TGTGCCAGTAGTAACATAGTCCACTCTGGGGCCAACGTCCTGACTTTC. Amino acids: CASSNIVHSGANVLTF.

The chain has TRBV19 and TRBJ1-3; D not resolved. The V gene's germline CDR1 is LNHDA and CDR2 SQIVND (reference sequence). V was trimmed by 1 base and J by 2 bases, leaving 3 bases between them. There are 13 residues in the CDR3. In nucleotides, the CDR3 is TGTGCCAGTAGTATAGGGGCTGGAAACACCATATATTTT. This encodes CASSIGAGNTIYF.

This clone was observed a few times. The CDR3 is CASSLGAGVYEQFF. For the CDR3, the DNA is TGTGCCAGCAGCTTAGGGGCGGGGGTGTATGAGCAGTTCTTC. The V and J genes are TRBV7-6 and TRBJ2-1, with TRBD2 identical over 7 bases. CDR3 length equals 14 residues. V trimming: 1 base; J trimming: 8 bases; junction bases outside the gene matches: 5. Germline V gene data show CDR1 as SGHVS and CDR2 as FNYEAQ. Looking up the rest from reference TRBV7-6 and TRBJ2-1 gives the full variable domain: GAGVSQSPRYKVTKRGQDVALRCDPISGHVSLYWYRQALGQGPEFLTYFNYEAQQDKSGLPNDRFSAERPEGSISTLTIQRTEQRDSAMYRCASSLGAGVYEQFFGPGTRLTVL.

The CDR3 DNA reads TGTGCTAGTGGTTTGGCACAGGGGTATGTGAGAGAGCAGTACTTC. It is translated as CASGLAQGYVREQYF. V usage is TRBV12-5 and J usage is TRBJ2-7, with 7 bases aligning to TRBD1. The CDR3 consists of 15 residues. Trimming removed 1 base from V and 7 bases from J; junction bases left unmatched: 10. Germline-derived CDR1 and CDR2 are LGHNT and FRNRAP.

The gene calls are TRBV18 and TRBJ2-4; D unresolved. CDR3 length: 16 amino acids. Looked up from germline, CDR1 is KGHSH and CDR2 is LQKENI. Trimming left V 3 bases short and J 4 bases short, with 16 bases between. The CDR3 nucleotides are TGTGCCAGCTCACCCCCGACAACTGGGCTTAAAAACATTCAGTACTTC. Encoded protein: CASSPPTTGLKNIQYF.

The chain combines TRBV5-6 with TRBJ1-2; 7 nucleotides match TRBD1. V lost 6 bases to trimming and J lost 13 bases; unmatched junction nucleotides: 15. The CDR3 spans 13 residues. CDR1 is SGHDT, CDR2 YYEEEE, per germline. The CDR3, as DNA: TGTGCCAGCACCACAGGGACAGCTCGAGGATGCACCTTC. This gives the protein CASTTGTARGCTF.

The V and J genes are TRBV6-4 and TRBJ2-3, with D perhaps matching TRBD1 (6 bases). This CDR3 has 15 residues. Deletions cut 0 bases from V and 6 bases from J, with 13 bases between. Germline CDR1 is MRHNA and CDR2 is SNTAGT. The CDR3 DNA reads TGTGCCAGCAGTGACTCGAGCAGGGGTCTCGATACGCAGTATTTT. It encodes CASSDSSRGLDTQYF.

The chain combines TRBV19 with TRBJ1-1; D is ambiguous. V lost 8 bases to trimming and J lost 3 bases, with 13 bases between them. CDR3 length: 13 amino acids. CDR1 is LNHDA, CDR2 SQIVND, per germline (reference sequence). The CDR3 reads CASGISGDTEAFF. In nucleotides, the CDR3 is TGTGCCAGTGGAATTTCGGGTGACACTGAAGCTTTCTTT.

This clone was detected only a few times. The gene calls are TRBV6-9 and TRBJ2-7; D is perhaps TRBD1 (6 bases). The germline V gene has CDR1 MNHGY and CDR2 SVAAGI. The CDR3 is made up of 12 amino acids. V shed 5 bases and J shed 5 bases, with 10 bases lying between them. The CDR3 bases are TGTGCCAGCAGTGACACAGGGAACGAGCAGTACTTC. It codes for CASSDTGNEQYF.

This clone was detected a few times. The CDR3 here is CASSLLAGPSYNEQFF. CDR3 DNA: TGTGCCAGCAGCTTGCTAGCGGGTCCCTCCTACAATGAGCAGTTCTTC. The rearrangement links TRBV7-3 to TRBJ2-1, with 8 nucleotides matching TRBD2. V shed 3 bases, J shed 0 bases, and the junction held 4 bases outside the gene matches. CDR1 and CDR2 (germline): SGHTA, FQGTGA. The CDR3 contains 16 residues.

The J gene is TRBJ2-2, the V gene TRBV19, with 10 bases lining up with TRBD1. From germline, CDR1 is LNHDA and CDR2 SQIVND (reference sequence). This CDR3 spans 14 amino acids. Unmatched junction bases numbered 2, after V lost 3 bases and J lost 7 bases. The CDR3 bases are TGTGCCAGTAGTATGGGACAGGGGAGCGGGGAGCTGTTTTTT. Translating it yields CASSMGQGSGELFF.

In its sample, this clone was seen once. The chain carries TRBV7-3 and TRBJ2-1; 9 nucleotides match TRBD1. V lost 5 bases to trimming and J lost 1 base; unmatched junction nucleotides: 6. CDR1 SGHTA and CDR2 FQGTGA come from the germline V gene. The CDR3 extends over 16 amino acids. CDR3 loop: CASSDMDRGSYNEQFF. For the CDR3, the DNA is TGTGCCAGCAGCGATATGGACAGGGGATCCTACAATGAGCAGTTCTTC.

This rearrangement joins TRBV6-1 to TRBJ1-1, with D maybe TRBD1 (5 bases). Germline values: CDR1 MNHNS, CDR2 SASEGT. This CDR3 comprises 14 residues. The V end lost 4 bases, the J end lost 2 bases, and 11 bases lay between the germline ends. The chain's CDR3 is CASSARQPNTEAFF. For the CDR3, the DNA is TGTGCCAGCAGTGCGAGACAGCCTAACACTGAAGCTTTCTTT.

The V call is TRBV7-9, the J call TRBJ2-2; the D gene is possibly TRBD2 (5 bases). Germline CDR1 is SEHNR and CDR2 is FQNEAQ (reference sequence). This CDR3 is 14 amino acids long. V was trimmed by 5 bases and J by 3 bases, leaving 10 bases between them. The DNA for the CDR3 is TGTGCCAGCAGCCCTAGCCGGGACACCGGGGAGCTGTTTTTT. Encoded protein: CASSPSRDTGELFF.

V is TRBV9 and J is TRBJ2-1; D may be TRBD2 (6 bases). Trimming took 0 bases from V and 3 from J, leaving 16 bases between them. The CDR3 runs to 17 residues. The germline gives CDR1 SGDLS, CDR2 YYNGEE. In nucleotides, the CDR3 is TGTGCCAGCAGCGTAGATCGGGGTAGCGGCGGCTACAATGAGCAGTTCTTC. It specifies CASSVDRGSGGYNEQFF.

This chain joins TRBV18 and TRBJ2-1; D perhaps matches TRBD1 (5 bases). Germline values: CDR1 KGHSH, CDR2 LQKENI. V lost 3 bases and J 3 bases, leaving 12 bases between the germline ends. CDR3 length equals 15 residues. The CDR3 loop reads CASSPSRQSYNEQFF. In nucleotides, the CDR3 is TGTGCCAGCTCACCTAGCCGACAGAGCTACAATGAGCAGTTCTTC.

The chain carries TRBV6-5 and TRBJ2-2, with D hard to call. The CDR3 loop spans 14 amino acids. V lost 0 bases and J 6 bases, leaving 8 bases between the germline ends. Germline assignment: CDR1 MNHEY and CDR2 SVGAGI. Here the CDR3 reads CASSYSKGSGELFF. In DNA form, the CDR3 reads TGTGCCAGCAGTTACTCGAAAGGGTCCGGGGAGCTGTTTTTT.

The V gene is TRBV4-2, the J gene TRBJ2-1; TRBD1 matches at 7 bases. The CDR3 has 15 residues. The germline V gene encodes CDR1 LGHNA and CDR2 YNFKEQ. The junction had 5 bases not matched to a gene; V was cut back by 0 bases and J by 6 bases. The DNA for the CDR3 is TGTGCCAGCAGCCAAGATCGGGACAGTCTCAATGAGCAGTTCTTC. Translated, it gives CASSQDRDSLNEQFF.

V and J are TRBV5-6 and TRBJ2-3; D is uncertain. The V gene's germline CDR1 is SGHDT and CDR2 YYEEEE. The CDR3 has 15 residues. The germline V and J ends were trimmed by 4 bases and 4 bases, with 16 bases remaining between them. This chain's CDR3 is CASSPGPPAADTQYF. In DNA, the CDR3 is TGTGCCAGCAGCCCCGGCCCCCCGGCCGCAGATACGCAGTATTTT.

The CDR3 loop reads CASSSGTGRSTYGYTF. Written as DNA, the CDR3 is TGTGCCAGCAGCTCCGGGACAGGGAGATCAACCTATGGCTACACCTTC. The chain carries TRBV7-2 and TRBJ1-2, with 9 bases identical to TRBD1. There are 16 residues in the CDR3. CDR1 is SGHTA, CDR2 FQGNSA, per germline. The trim removed 4 bases at V and 4 bases at J, leaving 10 bases unmatched.